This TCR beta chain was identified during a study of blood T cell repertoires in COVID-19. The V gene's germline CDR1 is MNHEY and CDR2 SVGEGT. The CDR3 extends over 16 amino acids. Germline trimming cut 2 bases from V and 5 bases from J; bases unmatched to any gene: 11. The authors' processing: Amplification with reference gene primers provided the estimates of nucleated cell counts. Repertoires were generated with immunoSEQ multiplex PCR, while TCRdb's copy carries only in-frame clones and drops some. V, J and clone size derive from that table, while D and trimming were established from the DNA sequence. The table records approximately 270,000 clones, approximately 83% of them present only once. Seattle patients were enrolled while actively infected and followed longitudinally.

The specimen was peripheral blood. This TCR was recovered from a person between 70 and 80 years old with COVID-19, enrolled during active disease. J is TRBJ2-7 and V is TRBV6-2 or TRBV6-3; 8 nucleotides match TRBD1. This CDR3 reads CASSYRRRTGSDEQYF. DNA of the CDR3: TGTGCCAGCAGTTACAGGAGAAGGACAGGGAGCGACGAGCAGTACTTC.